Each of the 27 T cell receptor beta chains below was sequenced from the same sample in a study of shared clonotypes between healthy human individuals. Assay: immunoSEQ multiplex PCR; the TCRdb copy retains only in-frame clones and omits some. The sample consists of 900,000 to 1,200,000 clones, about four fifths of them appearing once. Sample: memory CD4+ T cells from PBMCs. The subset here: CD45RA-negative fraction. Receptors were obtained from a man aged 18 to 29 in good health. Some clones in this sample may be carry-over from other donors' samples.

The chain has TRBV5-4 and TRBJ2-6, with TRBD1 as a possible D gene (6 bases). The CDR3 extends over 13 amino acids. V gave up 4 bases and J gave up 10 bases, with 12 bases separating them. Germline CDR1 and CDR2: SGHNT and YYREEE (reference sequence). CDR3 nucleotide sequence: TGTGCCAGCAGCCTACAGGGAAGAAACGTCCTGACTTTC. It specifies CASSLQGRNVLTF. Based on the CDR3 plus reference TRBV5-4 and TRBJ2-6, the full variable domain is ETGVTQSPTHLIKTRGQQVTLRCSSQSGHNTVSWYQQALGQGPQFIFQYYREEENGRGNFPPRFSGLQFPNYSSELNVNALELDDSALYLCASSLQGRNVLTFGAGSRLTVL.

The sample holds many counts of this clone. The genes are TRBV5-1 and TRBJ2-3; 7 nucleotides match TRBD1. Germline CDR1 and CDR2: SGHRS and YFSETQ. The V and J ends lost 7 bases and 1 base, in that order; junction bases with no gene match: 9. This CDR3 is 15 amino acids long. CDR3 sequence reads: CASAQGDPRTDTQYF. As DNA, the CDR3 is TGCGCCAGCGCGCAGGGGGATCCACGCACAGATACGCAGTATTTT.

This clone was detected many times. This chain links TRBV28 with TRBJ1-2, with 11 positions matching TRBD1. In germline, CDR1 is MDHEN, CDR2 SYDVKM. The V and J ends lost 5 bases and 7 bases, in that order; junction bases with no gene match: 12. The length of the CDR3 is 16 residues. The CDR3 protein is CASSPRDGQGASGYTF. CDR3 nucleotides: TGTGCCAGCAGTCCGCGGGACGGACAGGGGGCAAGTGGCTACACCTTC.

This chain links TRBV5-1 with TRBJ2-2, with 7 positions matching TRBD1. Germline V gene lookup returns CDR1 SGHRS and CDR2 YFSETQ. Trimming cost V 7 bases and J 0 bases; bases outside gene matches: 6. The CDR3 consists of 15 residues. CDR3 sequence: CASGLGQSNTGELFF. CDR3 nucleotides: TGCGCCAGCGGTTTGGGACAGTCGAACACCGGGGAGCTGTTTTTT.

About this clone: Other DNA sequences in the same sample also yield this CDR3. The V gene is TRBV11-3, the J gene TRBJ2-1; no firm D call. Trimming cost V 3 bases and J 6 bases, with 15 bases left between them. Per the germline V gene, CDR1 is SGHNT and CDR2 is YENEEA. This CDR3 region has 15 residues. This CDR3 is CASSFRASGPNEQFF. In DNA, the CDR3 is TGTGCCAGCAGCTTCCGCGCCTCCGGACCCAATGAGCAGTTCTTC.

The CDR3 sequence: CASSYRNPSTDTQYF. The CDR3 nucleotides are TGTGCCAGCAGTTATAGAAACCCTAGCACAGATACGCAGTATTTT. The rearrangement uses TRBV7-2 and TRBJ2-3; D is undetermined. The CDR3 extends over 15 amino acids. Germline CDR1 is SGHTA and CDR2 is FQGNSA. V lost 6 bases, J lost 0 bases, and 13 bases lay in between.

The rearrangement links TRBV2 to TRBJ1-2; no firm D call. V was cut by 2 bases and J by 3 bases, with 7 bases left in between. The germline gives CDR1 SNHLY, CDR2 FYNNEI. The CDR3 consists of 13 residues. Written as DNA, the CDR3 is TGTGCCAGCAGTGAAAAGAATTACTATGGCTACACCTTC. This translates into CASSEKNYYGYTF.

V gene TRBV7-3 combines with J gene TRBJ2-2; no clear D. Germline-derived CDR1 and CDR2 are SGHTA and FQGTGA. The CDR3 covers 13 residues. The V gene lost 4 bases and the J gene lost 0 bases, with 3 bases spanning the gap. The CDR3 loop is CASSSSNTGELFF. The CDR3 nucleotides read TGTGCCAGCAGCTCCTCGAACACCGGGGAGCTGTTTTTT. Full variable domain (rest looked up from reference TRBV7-3 and TRBJ2-2): GAGVSQTPSNKVTEKGKYVELRCDPISGHTALYWYRQSLGQGPEFLIYFQGTGAADDSGLPNDRFFAVRPEGSVSTLKIQRTERGDSAVYLCASSSSNTGELFFGEGSRLTVL.

The V call is TRBV21-1, the J call TRBJ2-5; the table's D gene call, TRBD2, was not cross checked with the DNA. TRBV21-1 is designated a pseudogene. The length of the CDR3 is 15 residues. The CDR3 DNA follows: TGTGCCAGCAGCCCGCCGGCTAGCGGGAGGTTGATCCAGTACTTC. This gives the protein CASSPPASGRLIQYF.

The V call is TRBV4-1, the J call TRBJ1-2; a possible D gene is TRBD1 (6 bases). CDR1 MGHRA and CDR2 YSYEKL come from the germline V gene. Trimming removed 4 bases from V and 7 bases from J, with 13 bases in between. This CDR3 region has 13 residues. CDR3 protein: CASSRLQGGGYTF. DNA of the CDR3: TGCGCCAGCAGCCGTTTACAGGGAGGTGGCTACACCTTC.

CDR3 sequence: CASWGKTDASYNEQFF. For the CDR3, the DNA is TGCGCCAGCTGGGGGAAAACGGACGCATCCTACAATGAGCAGTTCTTC. V and J are TRBV4-1 and TRBJ2-1; D tentatively reads TRBD1 or TRBD2 (5 bases each). The CDR3 totals 16 residues. Per the germline V gene, CDR1 is MGHRA and CDR2 is YSYEKL. Trimming removed 8 bases at V and 1 base at J, with 18 bases between.

The CDR3 loop reads CASSLSGRAWDEQFF. DNA of the CDR3: TGTGCCAGCAGCCTTAGCGGGAGGGCCTGGGATGAGCAGTTCTTC. This chain connects TRBV7-2 to TRBJ2-1, with 11 bases fitting TRBD2. This CDR3 comprises 15 residues. V gave up 5 bases and J gave up 8 bases; unmatched junction bases: 8. In germline, CDR1 is SGHTA, CDR2 FQGNSA. Full variable domain (rest looked up from reference TRBV7-2 and TRBJ2-1): GAGVSQSPSNKVTEKGKDVELRCDPISGHTALYWYRQSLGQGLEFLIYFQGNSAPDKSGLPSDRFSAERTGGSVSTLTIQRTQQEDSAVYLCASSLSGRAWDEQFFGPGTRLTVL.

The J gene is TRBJ2-3, the V gene TRBV28, with no clear D. CDR3 length: 14 residues. The V gene's germline CDR1 is MDHEN and CDR2 SYDVKM. V was trimmed by 2 bases and J by 0 bases, leaving 6 bases between them. CDR3: CASSLRESTDTQYF. Written as DNA, the CDR3 is TGTGCCAGCAGTTTAAGGGAAAGCACAGATACGCAGTATTTT.

The chain couples TRBV7-2 to TRBJ2-7, with 11 nucleotides matching TRBD1. The CDR3 extends over 14 amino acids. Germline CDR1 SGHTA, CDR2 FQGNSA. V was clipped by 5 bases and J by 6 bases; unmatched bases: 6. CDR3 sequence: CASSPGTGGLEQYF. Here the CDR3 DNA reads TGTGCCAGCAGCCCGGGGACAGGGGGGCTCGAGCAGTACTTC. Full variable domain (remainder filled in from reference TRBV7-2 and TRBJ2-7): GAGVSQSPSNKVTEKGKDVELRCDPISGHTALYWYRQSLGQGLEFLIYFQGNSAPDKSGLPSDRFSAERTGGSVSTLTIQRTQQEDSAVYLCASSPGTGGLEQYFGPGTRLTVT.

This rearrangement joins TRBV10-1 to TRBJ1-5, with D possibly TRBD1 on 6 matching bases. Trimming took off 8 bases at V and 4 bases at J, with 24 bases between the two ends. The CDR3 sequence is 17 residues long. The germline V gene encodes CDR1 WNHNN and CDR2 SYGVQD (reference sequence). CDR3 coding DNA: TGCGCCAGCCTTACGGACAGCCGAAACCTAAGTAATCAGCCCCAGCATTTT. It specifies CASLTDSRNLSNQPQHF.

The rearrangement links TRBV9 to TRBJ2-1; 8 positions match TRBD1. The CDR3 consists of 15 residues. Germline V gene sequence: CDR1 SGDLS, CDR2 YYNGEE. V lost 6 bases, J lost 2 bases, and 7 bases stayed unmatched. CDR3 residues: CASTPVTGAYNEQFF. DNA of the CDR3: TGTGCCAGCACCCCCGTGACAGGGGCCTACAATGAGCAGTTCTTC. Combining the CDR3 with reference TRBV9 and TRBJ2-1 gives the whole variable domain DSGVTQTPKHLITATGQRVTLRCSPRSGDLSVYWYQQSLDQGLQFLIQYYNGEERAKGNILERFSAQQFPDLHSELNLSSLELGDSALYFCASTPVTGAYNEQFFGPGTRLTVL.

The chain joins TRBV5-1 to TRBJ2-7, with D perhaps assigned TRBD1 or TRBD2 (5 bases each). Trimming stripped 0 bases from V and 7 bases from J, with 8 bases between. CDR3 length: 12 residues. Germline values: CDR1 SGHRS, CDR2 YFSETQ. The chain's CDR3 is CASSLGGEEQYF. The CDR3 DNA sequence: TGCGCCAGCAGCTTGGGAGGGGAGGAGCAGTACTTC.

The V gene is TRBV10-3, the J gene TRBJ1-5; D possibly corresponds to TRBD1 (5 bases). Germline values: CDR1 ENHRY, CDR2 SYGVKD. The CDR3 is made up of 14 amino acids. The ends were cut back, 6 bases at V and 5 bases at J, with 14 bases in the middle. CDR3 region: CAIRETGLHQPQHF. CDR3 in DNA: TGTGCCATCAGAGAAACGGGACTCCATCAGCCCCAGCATTTT.

The gene calls are TRBV6-5 and TRBJ2-2, with D perhaps TRBD1 (7 bases). Germline CDR1 MNHEY, CDR2 SVGAGI. Trimming took off 5 bases at V and 13 bases at J, with 14 bases between the two ends. The CDR3 is made up of 12 amino acids. The CDR3 nucleotides are TGTGCCAGCAGTCCTCGACAGGGAGGGCTGTTTTTT. Translated: CASSPRQGGLFF.

The gene calls are TRBV28 and TRBJ2-7, with TRBD1 matching 8 bases. The germline CDR1 and CDR2 sequences are MDHEN and SYDVKM. V gave up 8 bases and J gave up 7 bases; unmatched junction bases: 10. The CDR3 sequence is 13 residues long. CDR3: CASEETGGWEQYF. CDR3 bases: TGTGCCAGCGAGGAAACAGGGGGGTGGGAGCAGTACTTC.

Comment on this clone: Other DNA sequences within the sample encode an identical CDR3. For the CDR3, the DNA is TGCGCCAGCAGCCTCTTAGTAGACCGGTCCTATGGCTACACCTTC. It is translated as CASSLLVDRSYGYTF. This chain connects TRBV4-1 to TRBJ1-2; D remains ambiguous. This CDR3 contains 15 residues. Trimming cost V 4 bases and J 4 bases, with 16 bases left between them. CDR1 MGHRA and CDR2 YSYEKL come from the germline V gene.

This clone was seen a handful of times. The V call is TRBV7-8, the J call TRBJ2-7; tentatively, D is TRBD1 (5 bases). Germline lookup yields CDR1 SGHVS and CDR2 FQNEAQ. V dropped 3 bases and J dropped 11 bases, with 14 bases sitting between them. This CDR3 spans 12 amino acids. The CDR3 bases are TGTGCCAGCAGCTTGGGGCTGGATAGGGAGTACTTC. Its translation is CASSLGLDREYF.

This clone occurred a few times. The chain has TRBV10-1 and TRBJ1-2; TRBD1 might be the D (6 bases). Trimming took 5 bases from V and 4 from J, leaving 26 bases between them. Germline CDR1 reads WNHNN; CDR2 reads SYGVQD (reference sequence). This CDR3 spans 18 amino acids. CDR3 nucleotide sequence: TGCGCCAGCAGTAACTCCTACAAACCAGGGGATCAAGGCTATGGCTACACCTTC. Protein: CASSNSYKPGDQGYGYTF.

The V call is TRBV15, the J call TRBJ1-2; D may be TRBD1 (6 bases). CDR1 is LNHNV and CDR2 is YYDKDF in the germline V gene (reference sequence). This CDR3 has 15 residues. The V and J ends lost 6 bases and 2 bases respectively, with 16 bases between them. This chain's CDR3 is CATRITGKGNYGYTF. The CDR3 DNA is TGTGCCACCAGAATAACAGGGAAGGGAAACTATGGCTACACCTTC.

This sequence joins TRBV5-4 and TRBJ2-7; TRBD1 aligns across 9 bases. Germline CDR1 SGHNT, CDR2 YYREEE (reference sequence). The CDR3 has 14 residues. V dropped 4 bases and J dropped 6; count of bases not matched to a gene: 8. This CDR3 reads CASSPNRGLVEQYF. The CDR3 nucleotides are TGTGCCAGCAGCCCAAACAGGGGGCTGGTCGAGCAGTACTTC.

The J gene is TRBJ1-2, the V gene TRBV5-6; D is unresolved. The CDR3 has 16 residues. Trimming removed 0 bases at V and 5 bases at J, with 17 bases between. Germline loops: CDR1 SGHDT, CDR2 YYEEEE. This CDR3 is CASSLAMDALGYGYTF. The CDR3 DNA follows: TGTGCCAGCAGCTTGGCTATGGACGCCCTCGGGTATGGCTACACCTTC.

The chain couples TRBV28 to TRBJ1-5, with TRBD1 identical over 7 bases. J was trimmed by 7 bases and V by 4 bases; bases with no gene match: 10. Germline CDR1 and CDR2: MDHEN and SYDVKM. This CDR3 contains 15 residues. The DNA of the CDR3 is TGTGCCAGCAGTTCCGATAGGGGGCGCGGGCAGCCCCAGCATTTT. Residues: CASSSDRGRGQPQHF.